This is a list of T cell receptor beta chains from one sample in a study of T-cell reconstitution after alpha-beta-depleted transplantation in children. TCRdb processed the PCR reads anew with MiXCR; each CDR3 protein has one entry. The sample lists around 180,000 distinct CDR3 sequences; around 10% were seen once. Material: PBMCs, obtained before TCRalphabeta/CD19-depleted stem cell transplant. These receptors came from a boy aged 2 to 10 with acute myeloid leukemia, due to receive a stem cell transplant. CDR3s include the opening cysteine and the closing phenylalanine or tryptophan.

>TRBJ2-3|TRBV5-1
CASSLVAQSYGADTQYF
>TRBJ1-1|TRBV10-3
CAIRLQGALNTEAFF
>TRBJ2-1|TRBV7-2
CASSLGGTSGSNEQFF
>TRBJ2-1|TRBV6-1
CASSPSPYNEQFF
>TRBJ1-5|TRBV15
CATSRDMMGNQPQHF
>TRBJ2-7|TRBV28
CASNSYSVSYEQYF
>TRBJ2-3|TRBV28
CASSLRLAGFSDTQYF
>TRBJ2-6|TRBV27
CASSLSAYGPRTF
>TRBJ1-1|TRBV12-3/TRBV12-4
CASSLVPRSTEAFF
>TRBJ2-7|TRBV18
CASSPTLGQGRVISSYEQYF
>TRBJ2-6|TRBV12-5
CASGFTGGPGANVLTF
>TRBJ2-3|TRBV10-3
CAISEGRTVADTQYF
>TRBJ2-1|TRBV5-6
CASTSYNEQFF
>TRBJ2-6|TRBV4-1
CASSQPPLTGKNSGANVLTF
>TRBJ2-5|TRBV5-1
CASSSSGTGSQETQYF
>TRBJ1-1|TRBV3-1
CASSRDSYTEAFF
>TRBJ2-1|TRBV5-6
CASSHRTWTSGRAYEQFF
>TRBJ2-1|TRBV7-2
CASSLVRDFYNEQFF
>TRBJ1-6|TRBV2
CASSARQGRSPLHF
>TRBJ2-2|TRBV12-3/TRBV12-4
CASSIAGGPGGELFF
>TRBJ1-4|TRBV7-9
CASSSVGGREAKLFF
>TRBJ1-6|TRBV6-1
CASSEQGPYNSPLHF
>TRBJ1-4|TRBV7-2
CASSTRTGGKEKLFF
>TRBJ2-5|TRBV4-1
CASSQRNRRTGKETQYF
>TRBJ2-7|TRBV5-1
CASSWVGSSYEQYF
>TRBJ2-1|TRBV4-2
CASSQDSSGRALDEQFF
>TRBJ2-2|TRBV20-1
CSAWDAGNTGELFF
>TRBJ2-3|TRBV7-2
CASRLAVTDTQYF
>TRBJ1-1|TRBV7-2
CASSFQGGRTEAFF
>TRBJ2-5|TRBV18
CASSPPSGTSGSGDQYF
>TRBJ1-5|TRBV6-5
CASSYSKRNQPQHF
>TRBJ1-1|TRBV6-1
CASRDRGGNTEAFF
>TRBJ1-1|TRBV3-1
CASSQVSGEAFF
>TRBJ2-1|TRBV7-2
CASRRPGAYNEQFF
>TRBJ1-1|TRBV19
CASRRRQTNTEAFF
>TRBJ2-1|TRBV20-1
CSAERQGGNEQFF
>TRBJ2-5|TRBV5-1
CASSGGETQYF
>TRBJ1-5|TRBV5-6
CASSLMELTGPPQPQHF
>TRBJ1-1|TRBV7-2
CASSLGVWLPEAFF
>TRBJ1-3|TRBV5-8
CASSSGTAGNTIYF
>TRBJ1-2|TRBV5-1
CASSGTGHGYTF
>TRBJ2-1|TRBV29-1
CSVQGGYNEQFF
>TRBJ2-1|TRBV6-5
CASSYLGLAGVMYNEQFF
>TRBJ2-2|TRBV7-2
CASSRGGNTGELFF
>TRBJ1-4|TRBV6-5
CASSWHPTGGGEKLFF
>TRBJ2-7|TRBV27
CASSLGTGPEQYF
>TRBJ2-7|TRBV6-5
CASSYLGTDSYEQYF
>TRBJ1-2|TRBV7-9
CASSFLGAGGYTF
>TRBJ2-1|TRBV7-2
CASSLMNGYNEQFF
>TRBJ2-3|TRBV24-1
CATSDHKQGAGTDTQYF
>TRBJ2-1|TRBV9
CASSSTSGAYNEQFF
>TRBJ2-7|TRBV28
CASSPVQDSTYEQYF
>TRBJ2-1|TRBV18
CASSQTVDNEQFF
>TRBJ2-4|TRBV5-1
CASSLGGTSGQGLNF
>TRBJ2-3|TRBV6-5
CASSYPSVTDTQYF
>TRBJ2-7|TRBV20-1
CSAKSGIPYEQYF
>TRBJ2-3|TRBV25-1
CASSELVAGVTDTQYF
>TRBJ1-2|TRBV12-3/TRBV12-4
CASRGGQASYGYTF
>TRBJ2-5|TRBV6-5
CASSYSTTETQYF
>TRBJ2-7|TRBV28
CASSLHGKHRHEQYF